Below are 3 T cell receptor beta chains sequenced from a single sample in a study of identifying expanded T cells in peripheral blood. The method was immunoSEQ multiplex PCR; TCRdb's version includes in-frame clones alone and lacks a portion of them. Here the sample spans under 110,000 clones, around 88% being singletons. The sequenced material came from blood. These receptors were collected from a person between 18 and 69 years old in good health.

This chain joins TRBV7-6 and TRBJ1-1; no clear D. CDR1 is SGHVS and CDR2 is FNYEAQ in the germline V gene. Trimming shortened V by 1 base and J by 7 bases, and 7 bases separated the two germline ends. This CDR3 spans 12 amino acids. The CDR3 sequence is CASSLGTGEAFF. Written as DNA, the CDR3 is TGTGCCAGCAGCTTAGGTACGGGTGAAGCTTTCTTT.

Turning to this clone: The junction differs from germline at one of its ends, possibly a read error. This sequence joins TRBV28 and TRBJ2-5, with TRBD1 matching 8 bases. Germline lookup yields CDR1 MDHEN and CDR2 SYDVKM. The length of the CDR3 is 11 residues. The CDR3 DNA is TGTGCCAGCAGTTCACAGGGGGATCGAGACTTC. This gives the protein CASSSQGDRDF.

The chain combines TRBV29-1 with TRBJ2-1; D ambiguous. The CDR3 sequence is 12 residues long. The V gene lost 6 bases and the J gene lost 4 bases, with 10 bases spanning the gap. Germline lookup yields CDR1 SQVTM and CDR2 ANQGSEA. The CDR3, as DNA: TGCAGCGTGGACCCTAGATACAATGAGCAGTTCTTC. Protein sequence: CSVDPRYNEQFF.